Listed here are 11 T cell receptor beta chains from one sample, sequenced in a study of tumor-infiltrating lymphocytes in primary liver carcinoma. Investigators took RNA and DNA out together from 20-30 mg of unsorted bulk tissue. The researchers produced TCR beta cDNA from roughly 500 ng total RNA with a constant-region primer. Three nested multiplex PCR rounds, a slightly modified ARM-PCR method, built the TCR beta libraries. TRBV1-TRBV30 forward and Cbeta reverse primers drove the first two approximately 10-cycle rounds. TCRdb reprocessed the multiplex PCR reads via MiXCR and lists one record per CDR3 protein. This table has about 99,000 distinct CDR3 sequences, around three quarters appearing once. The source material was liver tumor tissue from sampling region 5. Subset of the sample: tumor region T5, tumor centre. All receptors derive from a woman aged 60-70 years with primary liver carcinoma and hepatitis B virus infection.

The chain carries TRBV6-1 and TRBJ2-7, with 9 bases fitting TRBD2. The CDR3 totals 14 residues. The germline gives CDR1 MNHNS, CDR2 SASEGT. The CDR3 reads CVRRASGMSYEQYF. DNA for the CDR3: TGTGTCAGGAGGGCTAGCGGGATGAGCTACGAGCAGTACTTC.

The J gene is TRBJ2-7, the V gene TRBV2; a weak D match, TRBD1 (5 bases). This CDR3 contains 14 residues. V lost 7 bases and J 3 bases, leaving 16 bases between the germline ends. Germline V gene data show CDR1 as SNHLY and CDR2 as FYNNEI. Here the CDR3 reads CASNAYDRRYEQYF. In DNA form, the CDR3 reads TGTGCCAGCAACGCTTACGACAGACGCTACGAGCAGTACTTC. Looking up the rest from reference TRBV2 and TRBJ2-7 gives the full variable domain: EPEVTQTPSHQVTQMGQEVILRCVPISNHLYFYWYRQILGQKVEFLVSFYNNEISEKSEIFDDQFSVERPDGSNFTLKIRSTKLEDSAMYFCASNAYDRRYEQYFGPGTRLTVT.

The chain links TRBV29-1 to TRBJ2-1; 14 positions agree with TRBD2. V trimming: 6 bases; J trimming: 13 bases; junction bases outside the gene matches: 11. The CDR3 totals 14 residues. The germline CDR1 and CDR2 sequences are SQVTM and ANQGSEA. CDR3 DNA: TGCAGCGTGCCCGGACTAGCGGGAGGAGGCGACCAGTTCTTC. Its translation: CSVPGLAGGGDQFF.

In regard to this clonotype: One end of the junction is discordant with germline, which a read error may explain. V usage is TRBV14 and J usage is TRBJ2-7, with D unclear. Germline V gene sequence: CDR1 SGHDN, CDR2 FVKESK. CDR3 length equals 14 residues. The CDR3: CASGQELSSYEQYF. The CDR3 nucleotides read TGTGCCAGCGGCCAGGAGCTTAGCTCCTACGAGCAGTACTTC.

About this clonotype: A junction boundary mismatches the germline segment, possibly from a read error. The V call is TRBV11-2, the J call TRBJ1-2; perhaps TRBD1 as D (5 bases). The CDR3 is 17 residues long. The germline V gene encodes CDR1 SGHAT and CDR2 FQNNGV. The CDR3 sequence: CTCSLDTIRALRYGYTF. The CDR3 bases are TGTACCTGCAGCTTAGATACGATCAGGGCGCTGCGCTATGGCTACACATTC.

The gene calls are TRBV5-6 and TRBJ1-1, with 8 bases matching TRBD1. J gave up 8 bases and V 5 bases, and 11 bases lay outside the gene matches. CDR1 SGHDT and CDR2 YYEEEE come from the germline V gene. The CDR3 extends over 14 amino acids. The CDR3: CASRQTGVNIEAFF. The CDR3 nucleotides are TGTGCCAGCAGGCAGACAGGGGTGAACATCGAAGCTTTCTTT.

The table lists this clonotype with a few counts. Possible read error: a much larger clone is one base away. The chain is built from TRBV29-1 and TRBJ2-2; 9 bases are shared with TRBD1. The CDR3 is 15 amino acids. After removal of 5 bases from V and 3 bases from J, the junction contained 7 bases not matched to a gene. Germline V gene lookup returns CDR1 SQVTM and CDR2 ANQGSEA. Here the CDR3 DNA reads TGCAGCGTTCATACAGGGGGCCCGCACACCGGGGAGCTGTTTTTT. It encodes CSVHTGGPHTGELFF.

This clonotype has a count of ten or more. The chain is built from TRBV11-2 and TRBJ2-3, with 7 bases matching TRBD2. CDR1 and CDR2 from the germline V gene are SGHAT and FQNNGV. Trimming removed 5 bases from V and 0 bases from J; junction bases left unmatched: 20. This CDR3 is built from 20 residues. CDR3 sequence (DNA): TGTGCCAGCAGCCTCTACGCAATAGGGCTAGCGGCCCAAAGCACAGATACGCAGTATTTT. Protein sequence: CASSLYAIGLAAQSTDTQYF.

As concerns this clonotype: A read error may account for a junction end that differs from germline. The chain is built from TRBV29-1 and TRBJ1-1; unclear D gene. The CDR3 is made up of 13 amino acids. The germline V gene has CDR1 SQVTM and CDR2 ANQGSEA. CDR3 region: CSVGEQPNTEAFF. For the CDR3, the DNA is TGCAGCGTTGGGGAGCAACCAAACACTGAAGCATTCTTT.

Turning to this clonotype: The CDR3 does not close with the conserved phenylalanine or tryptophan, likely indicating a read error. The chain recombines TRBV2 with TRBJ2-5; TRBD2 matches 12 bases. From germline, CDR1 is SNHLY and CDR2 FYNNEI. V lost 7 bases to trimming and J lost 5 bases; unmatched junction nucleotides: 14. CDR3 size: 17 residues. The CDR3 reads CASTNPGLAGGGETQYL. Here the CDR3 DNA reads TGTGCCAGCACCAACCCGGGACTAGCGGGTGGGGGGGAGACCCAGTACTTA.

This clonotype was counted a single time. Sequence at one end of the junction differs from germline and may be a read error. The rearrangement joins TRBV29-1 to TRBJ2-2, with D perhaps matching TRBD2 (5 bases). This CDR3 comprises 12 residues. In germline, CDR1 is SQVTM, CDR2 ANQGSEA. CDR3 coding DNA: TGCAGCGCACCAGAACGCACCGGGAAGCTGTTTTTT. Residues: CSAPERTGKLFF.